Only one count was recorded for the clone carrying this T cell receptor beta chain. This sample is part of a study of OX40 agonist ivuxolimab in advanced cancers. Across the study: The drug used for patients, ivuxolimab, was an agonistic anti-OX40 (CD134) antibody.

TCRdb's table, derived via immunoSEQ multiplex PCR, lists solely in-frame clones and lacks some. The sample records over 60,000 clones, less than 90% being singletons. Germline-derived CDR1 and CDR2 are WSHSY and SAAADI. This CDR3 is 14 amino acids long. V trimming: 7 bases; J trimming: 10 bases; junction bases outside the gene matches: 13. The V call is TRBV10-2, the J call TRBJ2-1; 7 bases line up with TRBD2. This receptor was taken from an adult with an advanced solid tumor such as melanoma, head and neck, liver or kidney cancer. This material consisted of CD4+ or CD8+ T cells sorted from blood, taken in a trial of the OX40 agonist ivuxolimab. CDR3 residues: CASTPSGRAQEQFF. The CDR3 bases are TGCGCCAGCACCCCTTCTGGGAGGGCCCAGGAGCAGTTCTTC.